In its sample, the clone carrying this T cell receptor (beta chain) was seen a few times. What it binds is not known. For the second PCR, which ran for roughly 7 to 11 cycles, a sample-barcoded 5' primer and a J-beta primer mix were used. Via MiXCR, TCRdb re-called the 5' RACE reads, giving one row per CDR3 protein. The sample holds some 1.4 million distinct CDR3 sequences, about 43% seen once. Germline V gene data show CDR1 as MNHEY and CDR2 as SVGAGI. V lost 8 bases to trimming and J lost 0 bases, with 3 bases between them. This CDR3 has 11 amino acids. This sample is part of a study of blood T cells in healthy people across ages. Study-wide points: Higher diversity and more naive CD4+ cells were features of long-lived donors, compared to aged donors. While age rose, TCR beta diversity per million T cells dropped in a roughly linear way.

Every donor gave 8.5 to 10 milliliters of peripheral blood. Sequenced sample: blood. V gene TRBV6-5 combines with J gene TRBJ2-3; D gene ambiguous. The sequence derives from a young woman in good health. The CDR3 protein is CASFSTDTQYF. The CDR3 DNA sequence: TGTGCCAGCTTCAGCACAGATACGCAGTATTTT.